These 3 T cell receptor beta chains originate from one sample sequenced in a study of blood T cell repertoires in COVID-19. Sequencing was performed with immunoSEQ multiplex PCR; in TCRdb, only in-frame clones are kept and a portion is missing. The top ten hold about 3% of the sample, which has 250,000 or so clones, about 91% seen once. Specimen: PBMCs or T cells enriched from blood (not recorded which). These receptors came from a man aged 35 to 55 who had been exposed to COVID-19.

V gene TRBV10-3 combines with J gene TRBJ2-3; D perhaps matches TRBD1 (5 bases). The CDR3 covers 15 residues. V lost 3 bases, J lost 2 bases, and 12 bases lay in between. Germline V gene sequence: CDR1 ENHRY, CDR2 SYGVKD. The DNA for the CDR3 is TGTGCCATCAGTGAAAGGGGTGGATACACAGATACGCAGTATTTT. Protein sequence: CAISERGGYTDTQYF.

The chain employs TRBV30 and TRBJ1-4; no firm D call. This CDR3 region has 13 residues. Germline V gene data show CDR1 as GTSNPN and CDR2 as SVGIG (reference sequence). V lost 4 bases and J lost 7, with 13 bases in between. CDR3 sequence (DNA): TGTGCCTGGAAATTTTCTTGGCCTGAAAAACTGTTTTTT. Translation gives CAWKFSWPEKLFF.

V gene TRBV27 combines with J gene TRBJ1-5; D is ambiguous. Trimming removed 2 bases from V and 0 bases from J, with 5 bases in between. The CDR3 extends over 14 amino acids. The germline V gene encodes CDR1 MNHEY and CDR2 SMNVEV (reference sequence). The DNA of the CDR3 is TGTGCCAGCAGTTTAGAGTATAGCAATCAGCCCCAGCATTTT. Translation: CASSLEYSNQPQHF.